Listed here are 5 T cell receptor beta chains from one sample, sequenced in a study of liver allograft versus peripheral blood T cells (dated by TCRdb to about 2020). About the investigation overall: In liver transplant recipients, the study looked at T cell receptor repertoires in the peripheral blood and set them against the repertoires found within the transplanted livers.

The run used an Illumina MiSeq. TCRdb redid the processing of the public reads, applying fastp at Q25 and MiXCR, and retained in-frame beta chains. Rows with a matching CDR3 protein are joined into one entry that keeps the most common DNA and genes. The sample table lists 10,000 or so distinct CDR3 sequences, under 20% of them with a count of one. 0.95% to 1.5% of the sample is taken by the ten largest. The receptors here all came from a human patient who had a liver transplant. Some T cells may have been brought in with the graft after a transplant.

This clonotype has a handful of counts. V gene TRBV12-3 or TRBV12-4 combines with J gene TRBJ1-2, with D possibly TRBD1 on 5 matching bases. The CDR3 sequence is 13 residues long. V lost 2 bases, J lost 7 bases, and 11 bases lay in between. CDR3 protein: CASSLRYGGGYTF. The CDR3 DNA is TGTGCCAGCAGTTTACGCTATGGGGGTGGCTACACCTTC.

This clonotype was counted a single time. The CDR3 DNA sequence: TGTGCCAGCAGTGAAGCGCCCCCCCCCCCGAAGGGCAACACCTTC. It yields the protein CASSEAPPPPKGNTF. The chain recombines TRBV6-1 with TRBJ1-2, with unresolved D. The germline V gene encodes CDR1 MNHNS and CDR2 SASEGT. The CDR3 spans 15 residues. V was clipped by 0 bases and J by 12 bases, with 20 bases between them.

V and J are TRBV7-9 and TRBJ1-1, with a tentative D call TRBD1 (5 bases). CDR1 is SEHNR and CDR2 is FQNEAQ in the germline V gene (reference sequence). Trimming took 5 bases from V and 0 from J, leaving 10 bases between them. This CDR3 contains 14 residues. CDR3 amino acids: CASSEGRLNTEAFF. The DNA for the CDR3 is TGTGCCAGCAGCGAGGGACGGCTGAACACTGAAGCTTTCTTT.

Concerning this clonotype itself: This may stem from a read error, because a much larger clone lies one nucleotide away. The V and J genes are TRBV18 and TRBJ2-7; no clear D. V was clipped by 3 bases and J by 5 bases, with 17 bases between them. The CDR3 has 15 residues. Germline-derived CDR1 and CDR2 are KGHSH and LQKENI. CDR3 in DNA: TGTGCCAGCTCACCCGGGCCAGCCGGTGCCCACGAGCAGTACTTC. This encodes CASSPGPAGAHEQYF. Full variable domain (rest looked up from reference TRBV18 and TRBJ2-7): NAGVMQNPRHLVRRRGQEARLRCSPMKGHSHVYWYRQLPEEGLKFMVYLQKENIIDESGMPKERFSAEFPKEGPSILRIQQVVRGDSAAYFCASSPGPAGAHEQYFGPGTRLTVT.

In its sample, this clonotype was seen a few times. The chain couples TRBV20-1 to TRBJ2-1; TRBD2 matches at 12 bases. The trim removed 3 bases at V and 6 bases at J, leaving 9 bases unmatched. This CDR3 comprises 16 residues. CDR1 and CDR2 (germline): DFQATT, SNEGSKA (reference sequence). CDR3 DNA: TGCAGTGCTAGGGTACTAGCGGGGGGCCCAATCAATGAGCAGTTCTTC. This sequence encodes CSARVLAGGPINEQFF.